The T cell receptor beta chain described here comes from a study of sequential checkpoint blockade in melanoma. Study-wide background: First-line arms were nivolumab then ipilimumab, or the reverse, randomized 1:1. After both sequences, patients received maintenance nivolumab.

Per the germline V gene, CDR1 is MNHNS and CDR2 is SASEGT. CDR3 length: 15 residues. The ends lost 2 bases at V and 5 bases at J; junction bases unmatched: 4. Sequenced by immunoSEQ multiplex PCR; TCRdb stores in-frame clones only, minus some. The table includes 9,000 to 10,000 clones, roughly 72% detected once. Noted treatment: randomized to nivolumab then ipilimumab (arm A) or the reverse (arm B). Patients had received no earlier DNA-damaging chemotherapy. Sorted cells were live CD3+CD8+, lacking CD19 and CD56, from PBMCs. The chain couples TRBV6-1 to TRBJ2-3; TRBD2 matches 10 bases. This clonotype was sampled from a human donor with melanoma. Sequenced material: CD8+ T cells sorted from blood (inferred from file names), taken from a patient given nivolumab and ipilimumab in sequence. Written as DNA, the CDR3 is TGTGCCAGCAGTGAACTAGCGGGGGATGTAGATACGCAGTATTTT. Protein product: CASSELAGDVDTQYF.